A single sample is the source of the 5 T cell receptor beta chains below, sequenced in a study of cytomegalovirus exposure and HLA in healthy donors. Here immunoSEQ multiplex PCR was the method, and the copy in TCRdb shows in-frame clones only, minus some. The sample lists 240,000 or so clones; around 85% were seen once. Sequencing used PBMCs. These receptors were obtained from a woman between 25 and 40 years old in good health and CMV-seropositive.

The chain couples TRBV7-8 to TRBJ1-1; tentatively, D is TRBD1 (6 bases). The CDR3 length is 17 residues. Trimming removed 5 bases from V and 1 base from J, with 20 bases in between. CDR1 and CDR2 (germline): SGHVS, FQNEAQ. CDR3 sequence: CASSPLGGGPENTEAFF. The CDR3 DNA reads TGTGCCAGCAGCCCGCTAGGGGGGGGCCCGGAGAACACTGAAGCTTTCTTT.

The genes are TRBV11-2 and TRBJ2-1, with D tentatively TRBD2 (6 bases). With 2 bases removed from V and 2 bases from J, the gap between germline ends came to 13 bases. The CDR3 spans 16 residues. The germline CDR1 and CDR2 sequences are SGHAT and FQNNGV. DNA of the CDR3: TGTGCCAGCAGCTTACTCGGCGGGAACCCCTACAATGAGCAGTTCTTC. It is translated as CASSLLGGNPYNEQFF.

This chain joins TRBV6-6 and TRBJ2-7; 7 bases are a match to TRBD1. Germline V lookup: CDR1 MNHNY, CDR2 SVGAGI (reference sequence). V shed 6 bases and J 4 bases; nucleotides not matched to a gene: 9. CDR3 length: 14 residues. The DNA for the CDR3 is TGTGCCAGCAGCTTCAGGACAGGCCCATACGAGCAGTACTTC. It specifies CASSFRTGPYEQYF.

The chain recombines TRBV10-3 with TRBJ2-2; no firm D call. CDR3 size: 15 residues. V was trimmed by 0 bases and J by 0 bases, leaving 5 bases between them. CDR1 and CDR2 (germline): ENHRY, SYGVKD. In DNA, the CDR3 is TGTGCCATCAGTGAGTCGAGTGCGAACACCGGGGAGCTGTTTTTT. Residues: CAISESSANTGELFF.

The chain recombines TRBV11-2 with TRBJ1-1; 8 bases agree with TRBD1. The V gene end was trimmed by 1 base and the J gene end by 3 bases; junction bases not matched to a gene: 4. Germline CDR1 is SGHAT and CDR2 is FQNNGV. The CDR3 contains 15 residues. In DNA, the CDR3 is TGTGCCAGCAGCTTAGGGACAGGGTTTGACACTGAAGCTTTCTTT. As protein: CASSLGTGFDTEAFF.